Listed here are 5 T cell receptor beta chains from one sample, sequenced in a study of beta chain features in type 1 diabetes. Study-wide results and caveats: For Type 1 diabetes patients, all four CD4+ subsets carried TCRB CDR3s that were moderately but significantly shorter.

Sequenced material consisted of expressed TCRB transcripts (all of the isolated RNA was reverse transcribed). Using immunoSEQ multiplex PCR, the repertoire was profiled, and TCRdb retains in-frame clones only, with some absent. The repertoire holds 45,000 to 60,000 clones, with roughly 48% as singletons. Their recognized antigens are unknown. Sequencing was done on a sample of stem cell memory CD4+ T cells from blood. The receptor source for this set is a man aged 25 to 45 with type 1 diabetes.

This clone appeared a few times. The chain uses TRBV6-5 and TRBJ2-3; the match to TRBD2 covers 9 bases. The V segment lost 2 bases and the J segment 5 bases; nucleotides outside the gene matches: 8. The CDR3 loop spans 16 amino acids. Per germline, CDR1 MNHEY and CDR2 SVGAGI. DNA for the CDR3: TGTGCCAGCAGTTACCTTCGCGGGAGGGCAGGAGATACGCAGTATTTT. Translation gives CASSYLRGRAGDTQYF.

The chain combines TRBV18 with TRBJ2-1; TRBD2 matches at 7 bases. V dropped 3 bases and J dropped 0; count of bases not matched to a gene: 11. CDR1 is KGHSH and CDR2 is LQKENI in the germline V gene. There are 18 residues in the CDR3. The CDR3 bases are TGTGCCAGCTCACCGAGGCTAGCGGATCCAAGCTCCTACAATGAGCAGTTCTTC. Translation: CASSPRLADPSSYNEQFF.

V is TRBV5-1 and J is TRBJ2-3; 14 bases agree with TRBD2. CDR1 is SGHRS and CDR2 is YFSETQ in the germline V gene. V shed 2 bases, J shed 5 bases, and the junction held 4 bases outside the gene matches. The CDR3 is 16 residues long. CDR3 amino acids: CASSFGTSGSGDTQYF. Here the CDR3 DNA reads TGCGCCAGCAGCTTCGGGACTAGCGGGAGTGGAGATACGCAGTATTTT.

The chain combines TRBV18 with TRBJ1-1; TRBD1 is a possible D gene (6 bases). Germline CDR1 is KGHSH and CDR2 is LQKENI. The CDR3 is 12 residues long. Trimming cost V 3 bases and J 8 bases, with 10 bases left between them. The CDR3 loop is CASSPRGYEAFF. The CDR3 bases are TGTGCCAGCTCACCGAGGGGGTACGAAGCTTTCTTT.

This CDR3 reads CASSEALRGGGHGYTF. The CDR3 nucleotides are TGTGCCAGCAGTGAAGCGCTTCGAGGGGGCGGGCACGGCTACACCTTC. This chain joins TRBV2 and TRBJ1-2, with TRBD1 matching over 7 bases. Germline V CDR1 and CDR2: SNHLY, FYNNEI. Trimming at V came to 0 bases and at J to 8 bases, leaving 12 bases not matched to a gene. This CDR3 region has 16 residues.